This TCR beta chain derives from a study of CD8+ T cells in alopecia areata. Study-wide results and caveats: Besides other cells, scalp samples also yield sequences of resident alphabeta T cells from normal skin.

Concerning this clone itself: Its antigen is unidentified.

Isolated RNA was reverse transcribed into cDNA used as the sequencing template. TCRdb keeps only in-frame clones here, not all; method: immunoSEQ multiplex PCR. Counted here are around 140,000 clones, roughly half occurring once; the ten biggest clones make up 0.95% to 1%. Germline V gene lookup returns CDR1 SQVTM and CDR2 ANQGSEA. The germline V and J ends were trimmed by 3 bases and 4 bases, with 8 bases remaining between them. This CDR3 region has 12 residues. This TCR was sampled from a human donor with alopecia areata. The sequencing used CD4+ T cells sorted from blood, collected at week 0. The chain links TRBV29-1 to TRBJ2-3; D gene ambiguous. CDR3 loop: CSVDTGADTQYF. In DNA, the CDR3 is TGCAGCGTTGACACTGGAGCAGATACGCAGTATTTT.